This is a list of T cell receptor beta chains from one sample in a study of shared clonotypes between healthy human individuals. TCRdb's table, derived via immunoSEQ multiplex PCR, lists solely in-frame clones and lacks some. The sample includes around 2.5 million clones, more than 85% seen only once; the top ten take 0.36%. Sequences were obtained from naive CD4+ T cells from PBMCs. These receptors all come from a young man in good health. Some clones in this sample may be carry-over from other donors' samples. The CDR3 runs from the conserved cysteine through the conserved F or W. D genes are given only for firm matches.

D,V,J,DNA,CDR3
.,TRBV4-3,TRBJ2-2,TGCGCCAGCAGCCAAGATTTCACCTTAGGCGCGGCGGGCACCGGGGAGCTGTTTTTT,CASSQDFTLGAAGTGELFF
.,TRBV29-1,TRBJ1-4,TGCAGCGTTGAGACAGGCCCTGAAAAACTGTTTTTT,CSVETGPEKLFF
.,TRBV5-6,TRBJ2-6,TGTGCCAGCAGCTTGAGATCGGGGGCCGCGCGGGCCAACGTCCTGACTTTC,CASSLRSGAARANVLTF
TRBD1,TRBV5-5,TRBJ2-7,TGTGCCAGCAGTCTCTCCCCGGGACAGAGTTACGAGCAGTACTTC,CASSLSPGQSYEQYF
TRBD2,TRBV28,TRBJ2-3,TGTGCCAGCAGTTTTACGGGAGGCCCCACAGATACGCAGTATTTT,CASSFTGGPTDTQYF
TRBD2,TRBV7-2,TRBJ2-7,TGTGCCAGCGGCCTGGGAGGGGCCTCCGAGCAGTACTTC,CASGLGGASEQYF
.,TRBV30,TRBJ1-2,TGTGCCTGGAGTAGGACCAGGGAGCTTGGCTACACCTTC,CAWSRTRELGYTF
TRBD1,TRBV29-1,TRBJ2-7,TGCAGCGTCAACGGACAGGGGATCGACGAGCAGTACTTC,CSVNGQGIDEQYF
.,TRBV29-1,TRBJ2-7,TGCAGCGTCATAGCGGCCTCTTCCTACGAGCAGTACTTC,CSVIAASSYEQYF
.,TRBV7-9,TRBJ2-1,TGTGCCAGCAGCCCCACAGCCTCAAGCTCCTACAATGAGCAGTTCTTC,CASSPTASSSYNEQFF
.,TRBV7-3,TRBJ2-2,TGTGCCAGCAGCTTATTAGGAGGAATCACCGGGGAGCTGTTTTTT,CASSLLGGITGELFF
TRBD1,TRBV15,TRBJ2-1,TGTGCCACCAGCGCCTGGCGCCGGGACAGGGGTTACAATGAGCAGTTCTTC,CATSAWRRDRGYNEQFF